Below, one T cell receptor beta chain is given with its context. The antigen it binds to is not known. No base quality values were provided; no much bigger clone lies one nucleotide off. Using the deep immunoSEQ assay, TCR CDR3 regions were amplified from genomic DNA by multiplex PCR. Extracted genomic DNA from each cell subset was distributed evenly across all wells of several immunoSEQ 96-well plates, and each plate was treated as a replicate. For sorted subsets, around 200 ng genomic DNA, equal to tens of thousands of T cell genomes, was loaded into each replicate PCR. Purified libraries were measured with a Qubit 3.0 fluorometer, size-checked on a Bioanalyzer 2100, and measured again with the KAPA Library Quantification kit. Every immunoSEQ 96-well plate was sequenced on a separate single-read 150-cycle Illumina NextSeq 550 flow cell. Per the source publication's procedure: The immunoSEQ output contained only junctional sequences without quality scores, so filtering could not match that applied to full-length reads. Sequences were annotated with PyIR, a Python wrapper for IgBLAST v1.9, and V/J genes and CDR3 were assigned using IMGT germline references. Any read was removed if the V/J assignment was weak (E-value above 1e-6), the CDR3 was missing, or the read contained stop codons, out-of-frame junctions, or ambiguous translated residues. V3J clonotypes were defined as sequences sharing an identical inferred V gene, J gene, and CDR3 amino acid sequence. Percentage overlap between repertoires was calculated by dividing the number of shared unique clonotypes by the size of the smaller repertoire. Repertoire richness was assessed with RTK rarefaction, the Chao1 estimator, and Recon v2.1 estimates of unobserved clonotypes. OLGA was used to compute generation probabilities for all TCRbeta clonotypes that the gDNA method yielded from a handful of donors. The table was pulled from immuneACCESS by TCRdb, which kept in-frame rearrangements only. Such tables lose some clones; where checked, under half of the loss comes from unresolved V genes, and the rest has no known cause. The V and J calls and clone size come from that table; D and trimming were worked out from the DNA. Here the sample has more than 2,000,000 clones; 93% occur a single time. The ten largest clones add up to about 0.39% of the sample.

Taken from the germline V gene (reference sequence), the CDR1 and CDR2 loops are SEHNR and FQNEAQ. The CDR3 spans 15 residues, from the cysteine through the phenylalanine. The retained sequence is limited to the CDR3, 45 bases, with the frame set at the first base. V is cut by 4 bases and J by 3 bases, and the space between the germline ends is 15 bases. Healthy HIV-negative adults with no recently reported acute infections or vaccinations were included as donors. Every donor was a Caucasian adult residing in Nashville, Tennessee, USA. CD4+ T cells were enriched by magnetic negative selection, after which naive cells were positively selected on CD45RA and the negative fraction was taken as the memory subset. Blood was obtained by leukapheresis, after which PBMCs were separated by Ficoll-Histopaque density gradient centrifugation and cryopreserved in liquid nitrogen vapor phase. Analytical flow cytometry was used to check the purity and quantity of every magnetically sorted T cell population. Each sorted fraction had its genomic DNA isolated and then quantified by UV absorbance on a Nanodrop 2000c.

This entry belongs to a study of shared clonotypes between healthy human individuals (dated by TCRdb to 2018 to 2020). Regarding the study in general: The cohort included a few men and a couple of women between 18 and 49 years of age. To estimate repertoire size and how much clonotype sharing occurs between individuals, the study deeply sequenced the blood TCR repertoires of about five healthy adults. Leukapheresis yielded between about 0.8 and 9.5 billion PBMCs per donor. Different laboratories and diverse techniques were used to prepare libraries and sequence TCR repertoires, to increase sequencing depth and limit assay-specific biases. For each donor, three plates each were used for CD4 naive and CD4 memory, two plates were used for CD8 naive, and one plate was used for CD8 memory.

Overall study outcomes, separate from this receptor: Naive subsets generally had larger estimated clonotype richness than memory subsets did. Sharing across four donors was observed for around 5% of naive CD4, under 4% of naive CD8, about 2.3% of memory CD4, and about 0.39% of memory CD8 clonotypes. Compared with non-shared clonotypes, clonotypes shared by all four sorted-subset donors had higher generation probabilities. Even with the large sequencing depth, rarefaction of the sorted-subset datasets indicated that sequencing was incomplete. Because the study included only a small number of donors, the genetic and exposure-history diversity represented was limited. Sampling was restricted to blood, and TCR repertoires in tissues likely differ from the TCR repertoires found in blood. Pairwise subsampling indicated that sequencing depth was expected to affect the degree of clonotype sharing among donors.

The rearrangement combines TRBV7-9 with TRBJ1-1; the D gene is not confidently resolved. What was sequenced was naive CD4+ T cells from PBMCs. The cell subset or site label for this specimen denotes: CD45RA+ positively selected. The sequence was collected from a man aged 18-30 years in good health. Some clones in this sample may be carry-over from other donors' samples. The DNA sequence follows: TGTGCCAGCAGCTCCCTCGGGGTAAAGGACACTGAAGCTTTCTTT. Translated, it reads CASSSLGVKDTEAFF.